This is a list of T cell receptor beta chains from one sample in a study of T cells in Graves' hyperthyroidism and ophthalmopathy. TCRdb called the multiplex PCR reads again in MiXCR, with one record for every CDR3 protein. The data show around 690,000 distinct CDR3 sequences, about 18% seen once. Sequencing was done on a sample of blood. The receptor set was obtained from a man aged 50 to 59 with Graves' hyperthyroidism. Each CDR3 is given without its conserved first and last residue. Fields, in order: V gene, J gene, clone size, CDR3 protein. Size values are once, few and many counts, or a class for expanded clones, and some rows have none.

v_call: TRBV7-9; j_call: TRBJ1-3; clone_size: many; cdr3_aa: ASSFRDSSGNTIY
v_call: TRBV4-1; j_call: TRBJ2-5; clone_size: NA; cdr3_aa: ASSTHSTGVVETQY
v_call: TRBV14; j_call: TRBJ2-1; clone_size: many; cdr3_aa: ASSQQITGRYNEQF
v_call: TRBV19; j_call: TRBJ2-1; clone_size: many; cdr3_aa: ASTLAGGPYNEQF
v_call: TRBV19; j_call: TRBJ1-3; clone_size: NA; cdr3_aa: AVRQDFSGNTIY
v_call: TRBV12-3/TRBV12-4; j_call: TRBJ2-1; clone_size: NA; cdr3_aa: ASSRRIAGGSYNEQF
v_call: TRBV11-3; j_call: TRBJ2-2; clone_size: many; cdr3_aa: ASSAKGIGELF
v_call: TRBV11-2; j_call: TRBJ2-7; clone_size: many; cdr3_aa: ASSSQLAGISYEQY
v_call: TRBV7-9; j_call: TRBJ2-6; clone_size: NA; cdr3_aa: ASYGAGSSGANVLT
v_call: TRBV28; j_call: TRBJ2-1; clone_size: few; cdr3_aa: ASSLMASDLYLGQF
v_call: TRBV28; j_call: TRBJ2-2; clone_size: many; cdr3_aa: ASSLVSSTAGELF
v_call: TRBV6-2/TRBV6-3; j_call: TRBJ2-2; clone_size: NA; cdr3_aa: ASSYSIFTENTGELF
v_call: TRBV4-1; j_call: TRBJ1-4; clone_size: NA; cdr3_aa: ASSQGTASYEKLF
v_call: TRBV5-1; j_call: TRBJ2-1; clone_size: few; cdr3_aa: ASSLEPAGVRNEQF
v_call: TRBV19; j_call: TRBJ2-1; clone_size: few; cdr3_aa: ASSIAGGVDEQF
v_call: TRBV7-2; j_call: TRBJ2-2; clone_size: many; cdr3_aa: ASSFVTGGPGNTGELF
v_call: TRBV18; j_call: TRBJ1-1; clone_size: few; cdr3_aa: ASSPRRQITEAF
v_call: TRBV28; j_call: TRBJ2-7; clone_size: many; cdr3_aa: ASSLAAAGDYEQY
v_call: TRBV7-2; j_call: TRBJ1-1; clone_size: few; cdr3_aa: ASSTQGFTEAF
v_call: TRBV12-3/TRBV12-4; j_call: TRBJ1-1; clone_size: NA; cdr3_aa: ASSLYEGNTEAF
v_call: TRBV24-1; j_call: TRBJ2-5; clone_size: many; cdr3_aa: ATSDPSGPKETQY
v_call: TRBV10-3; j_call: TRBJ2-2; clone_size: few; cdr3_aa: AIRDTGDDGELF
v_call: TRBV20-1; j_call: TRBJ2-1; clone_size: NA; cdr3_aa: SAPGDWGAGAVNEQF
v_call: TRBV6-1; j_call: TRBJ2-3; clone_size: few; cdr3_aa: ASSTNPGGTSTDTQY
v_call: TRBV2; j_call: TRBJ1-1; clone_size: many; cdr3_aa: ASSELIGENTEAF
v_call: TRBV12-3/TRBV12-4; j_call: TRBJ2-3; clone_size: NA; cdr3_aa: ASSLVGVAADTQY
v_call: TRBV12-3/TRBV12-4; j_call: TRBJ1-2; clone_size: many; cdr3_aa: ASGDGYGYT
v_call: TRBV18; j_call: TRBJ2-7; clone_size: few; cdr3_aa: ASSLGTGGTTYEQY
v_call: TRBV27; j_call: TRBJ1-5; clone_size: many; cdr3_aa: ASSLRKGEQPQH
v_call: TRBV19; j_call: TRBJ2-2; clone_size: NA; cdr3_aa: ASSIAQRGANTGELF
v_call: TRBV5-1; j_call: TRBJ2-1; clone_size: NA; cdr3_aa: ASRTGTSYNEQF
v_call: TRBV28; j_call: TRBJ2-7; clone_size: many; cdr3_aa: ASSLSGLAAYEQY
v_call: TRBV27; j_call: TRBJ2-7; clone_size: many; cdr3_aa: ATRTFYEQY
v_call: TRBV19; j_call: TRBJ2-1; clone_size: NA; cdr3_aa: ASSWLAGGYEQF
v_call: TRBV28; j_call: TRBJ2-3; clone_size: NA; cdr3_aa: ASRPGQTDTQY
v_call: TRBV29-1; j_call: TRBJ2-2; clone_size: few; cdr3_aa: SVPEIGTGELF
v_call: TRBV28; j_call: TRBJ1-6; clone_size: many; cdr3_aa: ASTLLTGGNSPLH
v_call: TRBV7-8; j_call: TRBJ2-1; clone_size: many; cdr3_aa: ASSPSGRGVYNEQF
v_call: TRBV5-5; j_call: TRBJ2-3; clone_size: many; cdr3_aa: ASSRTGSGTDTQY
v_call: TRBV30; j_call: TRBJ1-1; clone_size: NA; cdr3_aa: AWSVAGTEAF
v_call: TRBV2; j_call: TRBJ2-6; clone_size: many; cdr3_aa: ASSEDNTGANVLT
v_call: TRBV18; j_call: TRBJ2-2; clone_size: NA; cdr3_aa: ASSLQDGYTGELF